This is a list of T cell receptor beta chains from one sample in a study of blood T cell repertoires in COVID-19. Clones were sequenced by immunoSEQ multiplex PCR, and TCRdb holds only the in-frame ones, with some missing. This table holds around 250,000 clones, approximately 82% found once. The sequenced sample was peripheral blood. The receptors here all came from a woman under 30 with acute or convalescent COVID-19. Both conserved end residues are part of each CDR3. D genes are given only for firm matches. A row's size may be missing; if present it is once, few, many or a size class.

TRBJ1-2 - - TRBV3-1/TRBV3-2 TGTGCCAGCAGCCTTTTCCAGGGTGTCCAAGGCTACACCTTC CASSLFQGVQGYTF
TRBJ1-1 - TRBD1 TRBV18 TGTGCCAGCTCACCAATGGGACAGGGGGTTTACACTGAAGCTTTCTTT CASSPMGQGVYTEAFF
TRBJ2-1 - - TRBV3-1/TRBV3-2 TGTGCCAGCAGCCAAGAATCACCGGTTGGGGACTGGGCCATCAATGAGCAGTTCTTC CASSQESPVGDWAINEQFF
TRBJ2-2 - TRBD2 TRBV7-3 TGTGCCAGCAGTTTAGCGGGACACACCGGGGAGCTGTTTTTT CASSLAGHTGELFF
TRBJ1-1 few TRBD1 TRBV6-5 TGTGCCAGCAGTTGGACGACAGGGATGAACACTGAAGCTTTCTTT CASSWTTGMNTEAFF
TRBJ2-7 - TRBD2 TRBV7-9 TGTGCCAGCAGCTTAGACGGGACTAGGGGCGAGCAGTACTTC CASSLDGTRGEQYF
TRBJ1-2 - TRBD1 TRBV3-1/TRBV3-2 TGTGCCAGCAGCCAAACGGACAGGGGGAGCTATGGCTACACCTTC CASSQTDRGSYGYTF
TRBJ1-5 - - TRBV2 TGTGCCAGCACCCCGACGACAGCCGATCAGCCCCAGCATTTT CASTPTTADQPQHF
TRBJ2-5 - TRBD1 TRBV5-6 TGTGCCAGCAGCTGGGAAACAGGGGGCGGAGAGACCCAGTACTTC CASSWETGGGETQYF
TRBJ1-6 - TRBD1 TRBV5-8 TGTGCCAGCAGCTTCCGAGGTTCCACAGGGGCCAACTATAATTCACCCCTCCACTTT CASSFRGSTGANYNSPLHF
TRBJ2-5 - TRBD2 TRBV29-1 TGCAGCGTTGTGTCTAGCGGCGGGGAGACCCAGTACTTC CSVVSSGGETQYF
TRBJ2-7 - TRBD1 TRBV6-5 TGTGCCAGCACTAGGGACAGGGCCTACGAGCAGTACTTC CASTRDRAYEQYF
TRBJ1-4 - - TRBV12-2 TGTGCAAGTCGCAACGACAGTAAGAAGAATGAAAAACTGTTTTTT CASRNDSKKNEKLFF
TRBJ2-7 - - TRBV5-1 TGCGCCAGCAGCTTTGGGGCAGGCCGACCGAATAGTGAGCAGTACTTC CASSFGAGRPNSEQYF
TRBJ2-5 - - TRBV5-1 TGCGCCAGCAACCAGGGACTGGAAGAGACCCAGTACTTC CASNQGLEETQYF
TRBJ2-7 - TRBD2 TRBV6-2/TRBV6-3 TGTGCCAGCAGTCATACTAGCGGACCCTCCTACGAGCAGTACTTC CASSHTSGPSYEQYF
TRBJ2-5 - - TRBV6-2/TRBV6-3 TGTGCCAGCAGTCCGCAAGAGACCCAGTACTTC CASSPQETQYF
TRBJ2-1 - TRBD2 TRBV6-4 TGTGCCAGCAGTGAAGGACTAGCGGGGGACAATGAGCAGTTCTTC CASSEGLAGDNEQFF
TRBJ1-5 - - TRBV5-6 TGTGCCAGCAGCTTAGCCAGGAATCAGCCCCAGCATTTT CASSLARNQPQHF
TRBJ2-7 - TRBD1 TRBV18 TGTGCCAGCTCGCTCGCACAGGGGAAAACCTACGAGCAGTACTTC CASSLAQGKTYEQYF
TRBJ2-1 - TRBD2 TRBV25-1 TGTGCCAGCAGTGAATTGGGGGAGGGCCCGATAGACAATGAGCAGTTCTTC CASSELGEGPIDNEQFF
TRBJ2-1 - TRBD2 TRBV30 TGTGCCTGGAGTCCCCCGGGACTAGCGGAGGTTGGTGAGCAGTTCTTC CAWSPPGLAEVGEQFF
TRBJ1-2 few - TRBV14 TGTGCCAGCAGCCAAGGTTCTAGGCGGTATGGCTACACCTTC CASSQGSRRYGYTF
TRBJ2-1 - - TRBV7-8 TGTGCCAGCAGCTTAGAGCCGGGGAATGAGCAGTTCTTC CASSLEPGNEQFF
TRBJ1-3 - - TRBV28 TGTGCCAGCAGTCCGCAGAGGGGGGGTGGAAACACCATATATTTT CASSPQRGGGNTIYF
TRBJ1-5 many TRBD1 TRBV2 TGTGCCAGCAAAGACGGACAGGGGCGCAATCAGCCCCAGCATTTT CASKDGQGRNQPQHF
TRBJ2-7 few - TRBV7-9 TGTGCCAGCAGCGTGGGTGGTTCGAGACACTACGAGCAGTACTTC CASSVGGSRHYEQYF
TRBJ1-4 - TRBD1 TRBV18 TGTGCCAGCTCACGACAGGGGGCAGGGAATGAAAAACTGTTTTTT CASSRQGAGNEKLFF
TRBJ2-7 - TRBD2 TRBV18 TGTGCCAGCTCACCCCCGGGGGGGGTAGGGGACGAGCAGTACTTC CASSPPGGVGDEQYF
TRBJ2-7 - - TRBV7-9 TGTGCCAGCAGCCCCCATCAGCGGCGGAACTCCTACGAGCAGTACTTC CASSPHQRRNSYEQYF
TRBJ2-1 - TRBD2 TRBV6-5 TGTGCCAGCAGTTCCAGACTAGCGGGGGTCTACAATGAGCAGTTCTTC CASSSRLAGVYNEQFF
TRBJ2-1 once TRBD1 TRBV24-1 TGTGCCACCAGTGACGGTACAGGGGACGAGCAGTTCTTC CATSDGTGDEQFF
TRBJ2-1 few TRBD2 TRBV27 TGTGCCAGCAGTTGGGGGACTAGCGGAGACAATGAGCAGTTCTTC CASSWGTSGDNEQFF
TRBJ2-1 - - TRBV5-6 TGTGCCAGCAGCTTCGGGCTAGCGCCGTACAATGAGCAGTTCTTC CASSFGLAPYNEQFF
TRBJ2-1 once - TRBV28 TGTGCCAGCAGCGTAGCGGAGAATTACAATGAGCAGTTCTTC CASSVAENYNEQFF
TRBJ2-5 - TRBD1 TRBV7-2 TGTGCCAGCAGCGCAACCGGGACAGGGTACACCCAGTACTTC CASSATGTGYTQYF
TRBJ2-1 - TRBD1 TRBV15 TGTGCCACCAGCAGAGGGACAGGGAAAAGGGGCGTCAATGAGCAGTTCTTC CATSRGTGKRGVNEQFF
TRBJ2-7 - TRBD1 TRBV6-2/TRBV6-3 TGTGCCAGCAGCCCAGACAGGGGTCCGTACGAGCAGTACTTC CASSPDRGPYEQYF
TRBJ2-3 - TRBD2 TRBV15 TGTGCCACCAGCAGAGATCTGAGCGGGGGAACAGATACGCAGTATTTT CATSRDLSGGTDTQYF
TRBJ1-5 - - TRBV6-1 TGTGCCAGCAGTGAAGGATTGAGTCAGCCCCAGCATTTT CASSEGLSQPQHF
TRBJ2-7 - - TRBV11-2 TGTGCCAGCAGCTTAGATCTAGGTCCAACCTACGAGCAGTACTTC CASSLDLGPTYEQYF
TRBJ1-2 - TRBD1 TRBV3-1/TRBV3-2 TGTGCCAGCAGCCAAGATGGGACGACAGGGGCGAATGGCTACACCTTC CASSQDGTTGANGYTF
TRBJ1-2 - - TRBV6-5 TGTGCCAGCGGGCTCCAGGGAATGGGTGGCTACACCTTC CASGLQGMGGYTF
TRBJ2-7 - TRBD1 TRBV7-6 TGTGCCAGCAGCCCCCTTGCGGGACAGGGGGTACTCGAGCAGTACTTC CASSPLAGQGVLEQYF
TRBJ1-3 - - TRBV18 TGTGCCAGCTCACCGTTTCTACAGCTGAACTCTGGAAACACCATATATTTT CASSPFLQLNSGNTIYF
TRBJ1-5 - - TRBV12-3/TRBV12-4 TGTGCCAGCAGTGGGGCCATCAATCAGCCCCAGCATTTT CASSGAINQPQHF
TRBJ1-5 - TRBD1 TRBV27 TGTGCCAGCAGCCCTAGCCACAGGGGGAGCAATCAGCCCCAGCATTTT CASSPSHRGSNQPQHF
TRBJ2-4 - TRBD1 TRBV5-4 TGTGCCAGCAGCTTCACCTCCGACAGGGTAGCCAAAAACATTCAGTACTTC CASSFTSDRVAKNIQYF
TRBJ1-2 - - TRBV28 TGTGCCAGCAGTTTATTGCTCCTGAGGCCGCACACCTTC CASSLLLLRPHTF
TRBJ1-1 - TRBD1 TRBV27 TGTGCCAGCAGTTTAGCAGGGGGTACTGAAGCTTTCTTT CASSLAGGTEAFF
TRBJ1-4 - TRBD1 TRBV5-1 TGCGCCAGCAGCTTGGTTCCTGGACAGGTTTCTGAAAAACTGTTTTTT CASSLVPGQVSEKLFF
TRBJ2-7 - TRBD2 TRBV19 TGTGCCAGTAGTATCCGGGAGGGCACCTACGAGCAGTACTTC CASSIREGTYEQYF
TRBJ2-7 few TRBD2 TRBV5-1 TGCGCCAGCAGCATTATAGCGGGGGAGCAGTACTTC CASSIIAGEQYF
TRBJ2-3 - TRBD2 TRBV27 TGTGCCAGCCAGAAAAGATCAGCGGGAGTCCCCGGGGATACGCAGTATTTT CASQKRSAGVPGDTQYF
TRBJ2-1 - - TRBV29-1 TGCAGCGTTGTAGAGGGGGGGTCCTACAATGAGCAGTTCTTC CSVVEGGSYNEQFF
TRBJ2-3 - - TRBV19 TGTGCCAGTAGGAATCGAGGCGGGAGCACAGATACGCAGTATTTT CASRNRGGSTDTQYF
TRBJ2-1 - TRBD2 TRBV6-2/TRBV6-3 TGTGCCAGCAGTTATTTGGCGGGAGGAGACAATGAGCAGTTCTTC CASSYLAGGDNEQFF
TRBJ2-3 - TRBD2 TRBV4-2 TGTGCCAGCAGCCAGGAGACTAGCGGCACAGATACGCAGTATTTT CASSQETSGTDTQYF